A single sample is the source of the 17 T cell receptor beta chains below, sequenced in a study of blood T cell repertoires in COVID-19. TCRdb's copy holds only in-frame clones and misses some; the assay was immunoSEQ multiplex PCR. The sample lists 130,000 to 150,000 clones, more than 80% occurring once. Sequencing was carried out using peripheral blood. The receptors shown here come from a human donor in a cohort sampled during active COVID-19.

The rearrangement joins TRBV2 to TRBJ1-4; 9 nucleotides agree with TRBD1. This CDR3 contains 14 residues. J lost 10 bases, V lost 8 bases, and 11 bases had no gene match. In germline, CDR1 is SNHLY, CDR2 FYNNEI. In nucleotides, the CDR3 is TGTGCCAGCGGGTTGGGACAGGGTAACGGAAAACTGTTTTTT. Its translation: CASGLGQGNGKLFF.

The chain's CDR3 is CATGDSAYGYTF. The CDR3 DNA sequence: TGCGCCACAGGGGATTCCGCCTATGGCTACACCTTC. V is TRBV5-1 and J is TRBJ1-2; tentative D call: TRBD1 (6 bases). Germline V gene data show CDR1 as SGHRS and CDR2 as YFSETQ. The CDR3 totals 12 residues. V gave up 9 bases and J gave up 4 bases, with 13 bases separating them.

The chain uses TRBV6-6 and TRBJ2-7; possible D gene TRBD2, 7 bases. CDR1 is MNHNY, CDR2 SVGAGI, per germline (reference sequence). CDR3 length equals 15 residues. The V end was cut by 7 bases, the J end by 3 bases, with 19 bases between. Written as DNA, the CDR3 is TGTGCCAGCATAGGGGGGGCCGTTGGGCACTACGAGCAGTACTTC. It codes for CASIGGAVGHYEQYF.

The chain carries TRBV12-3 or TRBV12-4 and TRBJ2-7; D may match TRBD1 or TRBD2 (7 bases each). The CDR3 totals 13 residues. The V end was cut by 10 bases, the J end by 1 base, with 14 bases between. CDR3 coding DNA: TGTGCCATCAGGGGGGGTGGGTCCTACGAGCAGTACTTC. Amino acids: CAIRGGGSYEQYF.

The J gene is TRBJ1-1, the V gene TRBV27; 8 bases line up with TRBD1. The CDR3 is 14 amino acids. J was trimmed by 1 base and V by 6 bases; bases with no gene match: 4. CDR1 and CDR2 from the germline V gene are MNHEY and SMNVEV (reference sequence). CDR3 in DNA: TGTGCCAGCAGCCGGGACAGGACGAACACTGAAGCTTTCTTT. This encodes CASSRDRTNTEAFF.

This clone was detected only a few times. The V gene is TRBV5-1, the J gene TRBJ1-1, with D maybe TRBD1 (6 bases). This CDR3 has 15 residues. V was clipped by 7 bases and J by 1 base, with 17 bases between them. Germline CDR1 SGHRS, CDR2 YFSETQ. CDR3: CASSLGGAPNTEAFF. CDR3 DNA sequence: TGCGCCAGCTCCTTAGGGGGGGCCCCGAACACTGAAGCTTTCTTT. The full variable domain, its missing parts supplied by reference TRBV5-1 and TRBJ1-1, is KAGVTQTPRYLIKTRGQQVTLSCSPISGHRSVSWYQQTPGQGLQFLFEYFSETQRNKGNFPGRFSGRQFSNSRSEMNVSTLELGDSALYLCASSLGGAPNTEAFFGQGTRLTVV.

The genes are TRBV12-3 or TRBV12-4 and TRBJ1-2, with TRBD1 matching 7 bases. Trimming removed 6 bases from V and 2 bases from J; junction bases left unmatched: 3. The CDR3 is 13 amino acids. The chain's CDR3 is CASRGDRNYGYTF. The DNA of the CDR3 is TGTGCCAGCAGGGGGGACAGAAACTATGGCTACACCTTC.

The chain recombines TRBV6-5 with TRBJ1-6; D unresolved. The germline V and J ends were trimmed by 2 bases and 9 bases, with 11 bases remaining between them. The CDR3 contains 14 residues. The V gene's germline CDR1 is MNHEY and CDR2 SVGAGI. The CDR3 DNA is TGTGCCAGCAGTTACCGGGGTGAGGGTTCACCCCTCCACTTT. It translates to CASSYRGEGSPLHF.

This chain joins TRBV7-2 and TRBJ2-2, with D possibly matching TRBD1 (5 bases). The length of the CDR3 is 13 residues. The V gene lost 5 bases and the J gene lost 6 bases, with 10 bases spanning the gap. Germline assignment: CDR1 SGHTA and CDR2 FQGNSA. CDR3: CASSATEAGELFF. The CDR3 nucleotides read TGTGCCAGCAGCGCGACAGAAGCCGGGGAGCTGTTTTTT.

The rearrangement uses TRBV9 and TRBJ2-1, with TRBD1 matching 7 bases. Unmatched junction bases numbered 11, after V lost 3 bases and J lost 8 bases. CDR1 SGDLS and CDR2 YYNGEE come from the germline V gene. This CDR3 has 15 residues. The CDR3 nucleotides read TGTGCCAGCAGCGCAAAAGGGGGCTTTACATATGAGCAGTTCTTC. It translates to CASSAKGGFTYEQFF.

This CDR3 reads CASSLDTSGGGETQYF. The CDR3 bases are TGTGCCAGCAGCTTAGATACTAGCGGGGGCGGGGAGACCCAGTACTTC. The V gene is TRBV7-8, the J gene TRBJ2-5; TRBD2 aligns across 11 bases. This CDR3 has 16 amino acids. V trimming: 1 base; J trimming: 5 bases; junction bases outside the gene matches: 6. Looked up from germline, CDR1 is SGHVS and CDR2 is FQNEAQ.

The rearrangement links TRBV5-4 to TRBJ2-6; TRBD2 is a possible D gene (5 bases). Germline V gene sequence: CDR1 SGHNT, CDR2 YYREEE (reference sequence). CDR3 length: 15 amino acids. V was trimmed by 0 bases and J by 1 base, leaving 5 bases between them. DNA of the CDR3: TGTGCCAGCAGCTTGGCGGGGTCTGGGGCCAACGTCCTGACTTTC. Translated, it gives CASSLAGSGANVLTF.

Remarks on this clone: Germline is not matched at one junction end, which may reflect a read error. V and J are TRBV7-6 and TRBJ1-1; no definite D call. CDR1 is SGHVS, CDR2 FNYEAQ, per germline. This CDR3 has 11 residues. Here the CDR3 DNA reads TGTGCCAGCAGTGCCTCAGGTTTGGGTCATTTT. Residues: CASSASGLGHF.

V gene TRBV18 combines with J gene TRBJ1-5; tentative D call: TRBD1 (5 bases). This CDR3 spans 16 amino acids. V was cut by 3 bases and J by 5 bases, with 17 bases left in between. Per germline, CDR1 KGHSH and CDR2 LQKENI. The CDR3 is CASSPLKTRGDQPQHF. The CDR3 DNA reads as TGTGCCAGCTCACCGCTCAAGACACGGGGGGATCAGCCCCAGCATTTT.

The CDR3 sequence: CASSLGGPPNSPLHF. CDR3 nucleotide sequence: TGTGCCAGCAGTTTAGGGGGCCCCCCTAATTCACCCCTCCACTTT. V and J are TRBV27 and TRBJ1-6; perhaps TRBD1 as D (6 bases). The germline gives CDR1 MNHEY, CDR2 SMNVEV (reference sequence). The CDR3 spans 15 residues. The V gene lost 2 bases and the J gene lost 6 bases, with 11 bases spanning the gap.

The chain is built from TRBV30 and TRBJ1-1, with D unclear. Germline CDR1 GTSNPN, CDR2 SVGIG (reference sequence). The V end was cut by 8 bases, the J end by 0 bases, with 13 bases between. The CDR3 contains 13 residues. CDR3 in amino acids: CAKESGLNTEAFF. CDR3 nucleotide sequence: TGTGCCAAAGAGTCCGGTTTGAACACTGAAGCTTTCTTT.

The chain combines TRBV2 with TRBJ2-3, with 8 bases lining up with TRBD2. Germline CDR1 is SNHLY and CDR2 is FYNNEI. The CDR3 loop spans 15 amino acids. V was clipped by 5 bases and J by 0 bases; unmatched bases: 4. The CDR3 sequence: CASSYGGASTDTQYF. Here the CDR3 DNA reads TGTGCCAGCAGTTACGGGGGGGCTAGCACAGATACGCAGTATTTT.